The clone carrying this T cell receptor (beta chain) was counted many times. Its antigen is currently unknown. The data stem from a study of response to subunit inactivated influenza vaccine. The CDR3 runs to 16 residues. V lost 0 bases and J 0 bases, leaving 10 bases between the germline ends. Germline loops: CDR1 SGHRS, CDR2 YFSETQ. Study outcomes and limitations: Seasonal influenza vaccination, on each occasion, was suggested by the authors to recruit few new T cells.

TCRdb reanalysed the RT-PCR reads using MiXCR and keeps one entry per CDR3 protein. Of about 650,000 distinct CDR3 sequences listed, 14% are singletons. The specimen was PBMCs from blood, collected 14 days before vaccination. This TCR was sampled from a man aged 50 to 59 who received an inactivated influenza vaccine. The chain combines TRBV5-1 with TRBJ2-1; no definite D call. The CDR3 here is CASSLGGISSYNEQFF. Here the CDR3 DNA reads TGCGCCAGCAGCTTGGGAGGTATTAGCTCCTACAATGAGCAGTTCTTC. The whole variable domain, filled in from reference TRBV5-1 and TRBJ2-1, reads KAGVTQTPRYLIKTRGQQVTLSCSPISGHRSVSWYQQTPGQGLQFLFEYFSETQRNKGNFPGRFSGRQFSNSRSEMNVSTLELGDSALYLCASSLGGISSYNEQFFGPGTRLTVL.